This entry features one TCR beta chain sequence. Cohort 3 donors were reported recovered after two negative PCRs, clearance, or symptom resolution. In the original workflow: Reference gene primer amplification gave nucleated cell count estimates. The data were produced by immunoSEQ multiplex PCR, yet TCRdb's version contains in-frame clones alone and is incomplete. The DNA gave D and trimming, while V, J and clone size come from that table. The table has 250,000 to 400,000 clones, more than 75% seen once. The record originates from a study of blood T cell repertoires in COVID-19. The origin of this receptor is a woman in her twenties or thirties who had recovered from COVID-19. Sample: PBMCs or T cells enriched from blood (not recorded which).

CDR3 protein: CSASYRVTDTQYF. The CDR3 DNA sequence: TGCAGTGCTAGTTACAGGGTCACAGATACGCAGTATTTT. The J gene is TRBJ2-3, the V gene TRBV20-1, with D maybe TRBD1 (6 bases). CDR1 is DFQATT, CDR2 SNEGSKA, per germline (reference sequence). The length of the CDR3 is 13 residues. V lost 3 bases and J lost 2, with 9 bases in between.